This is a list of T cell receptor beta chains from one sample in a study of T cell changes during pregnancy in multiple sclerosis. The data were produced by immunoSEQ multiplex PCR, yet TCRdb's version contains in-frame clones alone and is incomplete. This sample has roughly 39,000 clones, with 90% found just once. Sequencing used CD4+ T cells from peripheral blood mononuclear cells, obtained in the first trimester of pregnancy. These receptors all stem from a female donor in good health, enrolled as a control in a pregnancy study. Each CDR3 is given with its conserved first and last residue. Each record gives: D gene, V gene, clone size, J gene, CDR3 protein, CDR3 DNA. The D gene is left open where the match is weak. Clone size appears in some rows only: once, few, many, or a class for an expanded clone.

d_gene: TRBD1
v_gene: TRBV6-1
abundance: -
j_gene: TRBJ2-5
CDR3aa: CASSEGEAGGQETQYF
CDR3nt: TGTGCCAGCAGTGAAGGAGAGGCAGGGGGCCAAGAGACCCAGTACTTC

d_gene: -
v_gene: TRBV10-2
abundance: -
j_gene: TRBJ1-1
CDR3aa: CASLRQDRGEAFF
CDR3nt: TGCGCCAGCCTGCGGCAGGACCGAGGGGAAGCTTTCTTT

d_gene: -
v_gene: TRBV28
abundance: -
j_gene: TRBJ1-5
CDR3aa: CASSSSHRVTSNQPQHF
CDR3nt: TGTGCCAGCAGTTCCTCCCACAGGGTTACGAGCAATCAGCCCCAGCATTTT

d_gene: -
v_gene: TRBV28
abundance: -
j_gene: TRBJ1-2
CDR3aa: CASRGLGGGYTF
CDR3nt: TGTGCCAGCAGGGGCCTAGGGGGAGGCTACACCTTC

d_gene: -
v_gene: TRBV18
abundance: -
j_gene: TRBJ1-6
CDR3aa: CASSPVLGAHNSPLHF
CDR3nt: TGTGCCAGCTCACCCGTACTCGGAGCCCATAATTCACCCCTCCACTTT

d_gene: -
v_gene: TRBV5-4
abundance: -
j_gene: TRBJ1-5
CDR3aa: CASSLRQGTPNQPQHF
CDR3nt: TGTGCCAGCAGCTTGCGTCAAGGGACACCGAATCAGCCCCAGCATTTT

d_gene: TRBD1
v_gene: TRBV5-1
abundance: -
j_gene: TRBJ1-2
CDR3aa: CASSSGQGRGPYGYTF
CDR3nt: TGCGCCAGCAGCTCGGGACAGGGGAGGGGCCCATATGGCTACACCTTC

d_gene: TRBD1
v_gene: TRBV7-2
abundance: -
j_gene: TRBJ2-7
CDR3aa: CASSLGQFYEQYF
CDR3nt: TGTGCCAGCAGCTTGGGACAGTTCTACGAGCAGTACTTC

d_gene: TRBD1
v_gene: TRBV19
abundance: -
j_gene: TRBJ1-5
CDR3aa: CASSIDGTGILSNQPQHF
CDR3nt: TGTGCCAGTAGTATTGATGGGACAGGGATCCTTAGCAATCAGCCCCAGCATTTT

d_gene: TRBD2
v_gene: TRBV7-6
abundance: -
j_gene: TRBJ2-7
CDR3aa: CASSSLSGRTYEQYF
CDR3nt: TGTGCCAGCAGCTCCCTTAGCGGGAGAACCTACGAGCAGTACTTC

d_gene: -
v_gene: TRBV28
abundance: -
j_gene: TRBJ1-6
CDR3aa: CASSELSNSPLHF
CDR3nt: TGTGCCAGCAGTGAGCTCTCAAATTCACCCCTCCACTTT

d_gene: TRBD1
v_gene: TRBV7-2
abundance: -
j_gene: TRBJ1-6
CDR3aa: CASSFPRDRGSPLHF
CDR3nt: TGTGCCAGCAGCTTCCCACGGGACAGGGGATCACCCCTCCACTTT

d_gene: -
v_gene: TRBV2
abundance: -
j_gene: TRBJ1-4
CDR3aa: CASSTGSGEKLFF
CDR3nt: TGTGCCAGCAGTACAGGCTCAGGAGAAAAACTGTTTTTT

d_gene: -
v_gene: TRBV7-9
abundance: -
j_gene: TRBJ1-1
CDR3aa: CASSLPPSTEAFF
CDR3nt: TGTGCCAGCAGCCTCCCCCCCAGCACTGAAGCTTTCTTT

d_gene: -
v_gene: TRBV6-1
abundance: few
j_gene: TRBJ1-6
CDR3aa: CASRERGSPLHF
CDR3nt: TGTGCCAGCAGGGAAAGGGGTTCACCCCTCCACTTT

d_gene: TRBD2
v_gene: TRBV9
abundance: -
j_gene: TRBJ2-3
CDR3aa: CASSVYAGGPDTQYF
CDR3nt: TGTGCCAGCAGCGTATATGCGGGGGGGCCAGATACGCAGTATTTT

d_gene: TRBD1
v_gene: TRBV2
abundance: -
j_gene: TRBJ1-6
CDR3aa: CASSGDRVSYNSPLHF
CDR3nt: TGTGCCAGCAGTGGGGACAGAGTCTCCTATAATTCACCCCTCCACTTT

d_gene: TRBD2
v_gene: TRBV20-1
abundance: -
j_gene: TRBJ2-7
CDR3aa: CSATGGYEQYF
CDR3nt: TGCAGTGCTACGGGGGGGTACGAGCAGTACTTC